The 27 T cell receptor beta chains reported below all come from one sample, sequenced in a study of blood T cell repertoires in COVID-19. Clones were sequenced by immunoSEQ multiplex PCR, and TCRdb holds only the in-frame ones, with some missing. This table holds 250,000 to 300,000 clones, approximately 90% found once. The sequenced material came from PBMCs or T cells enriched from blood (not recorded which). These receptors originate from a human donor in a cohort exposed to, infected with or recovered from COVID-19 (not recorded which). The donor label of this sample is uncertain.

This chain links TRBV5-4 with TRBJ1-2; 8 nucleotides match TRBD1. Germline V gives CDR1 SGHNT, CDR2 YYREEE (reference sequence). J was trimmed by 3 bases and V by 3 bases; bases with no gene match: 7. This CDR3 has 15 amino acids. CDR3 DNA: TGTGCCAGCAGCTCCGCCAGGGGGCTCGACTATGGCTACACCTTC. Translated, it gives CASSSARGLDYGYTF.

The chain employs TRBV11-2 and TRBJ2-7; 10 bases are shared with TRBD2. CDR1 and CDR2 from the germline V gene are SGHAT and FQNNGV. V lost 5 bases, J lost 5 bases, and 9 bases stayed unmatched. The CDR3 has 15 residues. The CDR3: CASSPSGGATHEQYF. The DNA of the CDR3 is TGTGCCAGCAGCCCAAGCGGGGGGGCCACCCACGAGCAGTACTTC.

The CDR3 sequence is CASSLVAGSTGELFF. CDR3 DNA: TGCGCCAGCAGCTTGGTAGCGGGGAGCACCGGGGAGCTGTTTTTT. J is TRBJ2-2 and V is TRBV5-1; 8 bases are a match to TRBD2. J lost 4 bases, V lost 0 bases, and 2 bases had no gene match. Germline V CDR1 and CDR2: SGHRS, YFSETQ. The CDR3 sequence is 15 residues long.

This clone was found once. The chain couples TRBV28 to TRBJ2-7, with 11 positions matching TRBD2. CDR1 is MDHEN, CDR2 SYDVKM, per germline. There are 15 residues in the CDR3. V trimming: 6 bases; J trimming: 2 bases; junction bases outside the gene matches: 6. The CDR3 is CASSRQLAGAYEQYF. The DNA of the CDR3 is TGTGCCAGCAGCCGACAACTAGCGGGGGCCTACGAGCAGTACTTC.

J is TRBJ2-2 and V is TRBV7-9, with a possible D match to TRBD2 (7 bases). Deletions cut 5 bases from V and 0 bases from J, with 13 bases between. Germline loops: CDR1 SEHNR, CDR2 FQNEAQ (reference sequence). There are 16 residues in the CDR3. The CDR3 DNA reads TGTGCCAGCAGCCCACCGGGGGGCTCGAACACCGGGGAGCTGTTTTTT. It translates to CASSPPGGSNTGELFF.

The sample holds one count of this clone. V and J are TRBV4-1 and TRBJ1-5, with D unresolved. From germline, CDR1 is MGHRA and CDR2 YSYEKL. The CDR3 extends over 12 amino acids. V was trimmed by 2 bases and J by 11 bases, leaving 10 bases between them. In DNA, the CDR3 is TGCGCCAGCAGCCAACCCTCCGAGGCCCAGCATTTT. It translates to CASSQPSEAQHF.

The chain uses TRBV21-1 and TRBJ1-1; the table's TRBD1 call for D was not verified on the DNA. TRBV21-1 is deemed a pseudogene. The CDR3 runs 15 residues. Here the CDR3 reads CASSKDDRANTEAFF. In DNA form, the CDR3 reads TGTGCCAGCAGCAAAGACGACAGGGCGAACACTGAAGCTTTCTTT.

The chain links TRBV11-2 to TRBJ1-2, with 12 nucleotides matching TRBD1. V shed 4 bases and J 5 bases; nucleotides not matched to a gene: 5. The CDR3 is made up of 15 amino acids. The germline V gene encodes CDR1 SGHAT and CDR2 FQNNGV. The CDR3 nucleotides are TGTGCCAGCAGCTCTGGGACAGGGGGCGTTTATGGCTACACCTTC. Protein: CASSSGTGGVYGYTF.

The chain has TRBV5-4 and TRBJ2-3; TRBD2 is a possible D gene (6 bases). The CDR3 totals 13 residues. V was cut by 2 bases and J by 6 bases, with 10 bases left in between. The germline gives CDR1 SGHNT, CDR2 YYREEE (reference sequence). The CDR3 DNA reads TGTGCCAGCAGCTTTTATGGGGGGGATACGCAGTATTTT. It codes for CASSFYGGDTQYF.

The J gene is TRBJ1-2, the V gene TRBV29-1, with D unresolved. Trimming left V 6 bases short and J 1 base short, with 27 bases between. This CDR3 contains 18 residues. CDR1 and CDR2 (germline): SQVTM, ANQGSEA. This CDR3 reads CSVSTGGDFLLFNYGYTF. Written as DNA, the CDR3 is TGCAGCGTCTCAACCGGAGGTGACTTTCTGCTTTTTAACTATGGCTACACCTTC. Combining the CDR3 with reference TRBV29-1 and TRBJ1-2 gives the whole variable domain SAVISQKPSRDICQRGTSLTIQCQVDSQVTMMFWYRQQPGQSLTLIATANQGSEATYESGFVIDKFPISRPNLTFSTLTVSNMSPEDSSIYLCSVSTGGDFLLFNYGYTFGSGTRLTVV.

The chain links TRBV19 to TRBJ2-3; 10 nucleotides align to TRBD2. The CDR3 spans 16 residues. Germline CDR1 reads LNHDA; CDR2 reads SQIVND (reference sequence). V was clipped by 4 bases and J by 5 bases; unmatched bases: 9. The CDR3: CASSRRLAGGRDTQYF. The CDR3 DNA is TGTGCCAGTAGTAGAAGGTTAGCGGGGGGCCGAGATACGCAGTATTTT.

The chain carries TRBV12-5 and TRBJ1-1; D ambiguous. Trimming left V 1 base short and J 8 bases short, with 11 bases between. Germline V gene lookup returns CDR1 LGHNT and CDR2 FRNRAP. There are 13 residues in the CDR3. DNA for the CDR3: TGTGCTAGTGGTTTGGCGGCGGATCCGGAAGCTTTCTTT. Its translation is CASGLAADPEAFF.

The chain couples TRBV6-5 to TRBJ2-5; TRBD2 agrees at 7 bases. The V and J ends lost 2 bases and 5 bases, in that order; junction bases with no gene match: 5. This CDR3 region has 14 residues. CDR1 is MNHEY, CDR2 SVGAGI, per germline. This chain's CDR3 is CASSYGGDFETQYF. The CDR3 region has the DNA TGTGCCAGCAGTTACGGGGGGGATTTCGAGACCCAGTACTTC.

The chain uses TRBV2 and TRBJ2-5, with D perhaps matching TRBD2 (6 bases). Germline V gene lookup returns CDR1 SNHLY and CDR2 FYNNEI. This CDR3 comprises 12 residues. Between the trimmed V and J ends, which lost 6 bases and 4 bases, there was a span of 9 bases. CDR3 nucleotide sequence: TGTGCCAGCAGGTGGGGAGGAGAGACCCAGTACTTC. Translation gives CASRWGGETQYF. The whole variable domain, filled in from reference TRBV2 and TRBJ2-5, reads EPEVTQTPSHQVTQMGQEVILRCVPISNHLYFYWYRQILGQKVEFLVSFYNNEISEKSEIFDDQFSVERPDGSNFTLKIRSTKLEDSAMYFCASRWGGETQYFGPGTRLLVL.

The chain is built from TRBV30 and TRBJ1-2; the match to TRBD1 covers 7 bases. V dropped 4 bases and J dropped 2; count of bases not matched to a gene: 4. CDR1 and CDR2 from the germline V gene are GTSNPN and SVGIG (reference sequence). The CDR3 is made up of 13 amino acids. The CDR3 DNA follows: TGTGCCTGGACTCCGGGACAGAACTATGGCTACACCTTC. Translated, it gives CAWTPGQNYGYTF.

The rearrangement uses TRBV4-1 and TRBJ1-2, with 8 bases lining up with TRBD1. V gave up 3 bases and J gave up 6 bases; unmatched junction bases: 9. Germline V gene lookup returns CDR1 MGHRA and CDR2 YSYEKL. The CDR3 is 15 amino acids. CDR3 in DNA: TGCGCCAGCAGCCACGGCTACAGGGGGGGGGATGGCTACACCTTC. Residues: CASSHGYRGGDGYTF.

CDR3 DNA sequence: TGTGCCAGCAACCCCGGGGCGGGAACAGGAGGCTACACCTTC. Residues: CASNPGAGTGGYTF. This chain joins TRBV2 and TRBJ1-2; a possible D gene is TRBD1 (5 bases). The CDR3 sequence is 14 residues long. V was pared by 7 bases and J by 8 bases, with 20 bases between. The germline CDR1 and CDR2 sequences are SNHLY and FYNNEI.

This clone was picked up one time. This chain connects TRBV7-9 to TRBJ1-6; D is possibly TRBD1 (6 bases). The CDR3 length is 17 residues. The V and J ends lost 1 base and 9 bases respectively, with 19 bases between them. Germline-derived CDR1 and CDR2 are SEHNR and FQNEAQ (reference sequence). CDR3 sequence (DNA): TGTGCCAGCAGCTTAGAGTTGACAGACTTAGGGGGTTCACCCCTCCACTTT. Its translation: CASSLELTDLGGSPLHF.

The V call is TRBV21-1, the J call TRBJ1-5; the tabulated D call, TRBD1, remains unverified against the DNA. TRBV21-1 is a pseudogene segment. The CDR3 has 17 residues. CDR3 amino acids: CASSKWRPRDRRVPQHF. The CDR3, as DNA: TGTGCCAGCAGCAAATGGAGACCCCGGGACAGACGTGTGCCCCAGCATTTT.

The chain links TRBV20-1 to TRBJ2-3; TRBD2 matches at 8 bases. The CDR3 extends over 14 amino acids. CDR1 is DFQATT, CDR2 SNEGSKA, per germline (reference sequence). Germline trimming cut 3 bases from V and 0 bases from J; bases unmatched to any gene: 2. Here the CDR3 DNA reads TGCAGTGCTAGTGGCGGGAGGAGCACAGATACGCAGTATTTT. Its translation: CSASGGRSTDTQYF.

This sequence joins TRBV21-1 and TRBJ1-2; the tabulated D call, TRBD1, remains unverified against the DNA. TRBV21-1 counts as a pseudogene. The CDR3 length is 18 residues. The CDR3 is CASSKAPPQGPFNYGYTF. In DNA, the CDR3 is TGTGCCAGCAGCAAAGCGCCCCCGCAGGGGCCATTTAACTATGGCTACACCTTC.

The chain combines TRBV7-9 with TRBJ2-1; 11 bases are shared with TRBD2. The CDR3 sequence is 17 residues long. J lost 3 bases, V lost 9 bases, and 13 bases had no gene match. Germline assignment: CDR1 SEHNR and CDR2 FQNEAQ (reference sequence). CDR3: CASRGASGGPVYNEQFF. The DNA for the CDR3 is TGTGCCAGTAGAGGAGCTAGCGGGGGGCCAGTCTACAATGAGCAGTTCTTC.

This chain links TRBV6-5 with TRBJ1-2; no reliable D call. Germline lookup yields CDR1 MNHEY and CDR2 SVGAGI. The length of the CDR3 is 14 residues. The ends were cut back, 0 bases at V and 3 bases at J, with 8 bases in the middle. CDR3 nucleotides: TGTGCCAGCAGTTACTCCGGGGAGGACTATGGCTACACCTTC. Its translation is CASSYSGEDYGYTF.

The chain joins TRBV29-1 to TRBJ2-1, with TRBD2 matching 8 bases. The CDR3 extends over 16 amino acids. CDR1 and CDR2 from the germline V gene are SQVTM and ANQGSEA. Trimming cost V 4 bases and J 2 bases; bases outside gene matches: 10. CDR3 in amino acids: CSVAGRGSGAYNEQFF. The CDR3, as DNA: TGCAGCGTTGCGGGGAGAGGTAGCGGGGCCTACAATGAGCAGTTCTTC.

V is TRBV10-3 and J is TRBJ2-7, with D possibly being TRBD1 (5 bases). Trimming cost V 6 bases and J 5 bases, with 20 bases left between them. Germline assignment: CDR1 ENHRY and CDR2 SYGVKD. This CDR3 spans 15 amino acids. The chain's CDR3 is CAISPRADQGNEQYF. For the CDR3, the DNA is TGTGCCATCAGCCCCCGGGCCGACCAGGGCAACGAGCAGTACTTC.

V usage is TRBV2 and J usage is TRBJ2-2; unclear D gene. This CDR3 region has 13 residues. Germline-derived CDR1 and CDR2 are SNHLY and FYNNEI. Trimming left V 5 bases short and J 4 bases short, with 8 bases between. The DNA of the CDR3 is TGTGCCAGCAGTCGGTCTTTCACCGGGGAGCTGTTTTTT. Translated: CASSRSFTGELFF.

CDR3 amino acids: CASSPGTGGAEPLHF. In DNA form, the CDR3 reads TGTGCCAGCAGCCCCGGGACAGGGGGAGCCGAACCCCTCCACTTT. The rearrangement uses TRBV6-4 and TRBJ1-6, with TRBD1 identical over 11 bases. There are 15 residues in the CDR3. Trimming took 6 bases from V and 12 from J; bases not matched to a gene: 10. Germline V gives CDR1 MRHNA, CDR2 SNTAGT.